The rows below give T cell receptor beta chains drawn from one sample of a study of cytomegalovirus exposure and HLA in healthy donors. Repertoires were generated with immunoSEQ multiplex PCR, while TCRdb's copy carries only in-frame clones and drops some. The sample consists of roughly 99,000 clones, approximately 75% of them appearing once. Sequenced input: PBMCs. All receptors come from a woman aged 35 to 49 in good health and CMV-seronegative. The CDR3 runs from the conserved cysteine through the conserved F or W. A D gene is named only where the DNA matches it firmly.

J: TRBJ1-1; V: TRBV7-2; D: NA; CDR3: CASSLGLGRNTEAFF; DNA: TGTGCCAGCAGCTTAGGACTTGGGAGGAACACTGAAGCTTTCTTT
J: TRBJ2-7; V: TRBV7-2; D: TRBD1; CDR3: CASSLAILGTGVDEQYF; DNA: TGTGCCAGCAGCTTAGCTATATTAGGGACAGGAGTGGACGAGCAGTACTTC
J: TRBJ2-2; V: TRBV5-4; D: NA; CDR3: CASSLAGVGAGELFF; DNA: TGTGCCAGCAGCTTGGCAGGGGTGGGCGCCGGGGAGCTGTTTTTT
J: TRBJ2-7; V: TRBV7-6; D: NA; CDR3: CASSLGPTGWEQYF; DNA: TGTGCCAGCAGCTTAGGCCCGACAGGTTGGGAGCAGTACTTC
J: TRBJ1-4; V: TRBV5-1; D: TRBD1; CDR3: CASSLGGRSNEKLFF; DNA: TGCGCCAGCAGCCTAGGGGGCAGGTCTAATGAAAAACTGTTTTTT
J: TRBJ1-2; V: TRBV6-1; D: NA; CDR3: CASSEARRANYGYTF; DNA: TGTGCCAGCAGTGAAGCTAGGCGGGCTAACTATGGCTACACCTTC
J: TRBJ2-1; V: TRBV27; D: NA; CDR3: CASSLRGAPVHEQFF; DNA: TGTGCCAGCAGTTTACGGGGGGCCCCGGTCCATGAGCAGTTCTTC
J: TRBJ2-1; V: TRBV10-3; D: NA; CDR3: CAISESTRRGSDEQFF; DNA: TGTGCCATCAGTGAGTCAACGCGCCGGGGGAGCGATGAGCAGTTCTTC
J: TRBJ2-5; V: TRBV5-6; D: NA; CDR3: CASSLVPGMETQYF; DNA: TGTGCCAGCAGCTTGGTCCCGGGTATGGAGACCCAGTACTTC
J: TRBJ1-2; V: TRBV5-4; D: TRBD1; CDR3: CASFPWGGQGNGYTF; DNA: TGTGCCAGCTTCCCCTGGGGGGGACAGGGAAACGGCTACACCTTC
J: TRBJ1-2; V: TRBV10-3; D: NA; CDR3: CAISESDSGGYPF; DNA: TGTGCCATCAGTGAGTCGGACAGCGGCGGCTACCCCTTC